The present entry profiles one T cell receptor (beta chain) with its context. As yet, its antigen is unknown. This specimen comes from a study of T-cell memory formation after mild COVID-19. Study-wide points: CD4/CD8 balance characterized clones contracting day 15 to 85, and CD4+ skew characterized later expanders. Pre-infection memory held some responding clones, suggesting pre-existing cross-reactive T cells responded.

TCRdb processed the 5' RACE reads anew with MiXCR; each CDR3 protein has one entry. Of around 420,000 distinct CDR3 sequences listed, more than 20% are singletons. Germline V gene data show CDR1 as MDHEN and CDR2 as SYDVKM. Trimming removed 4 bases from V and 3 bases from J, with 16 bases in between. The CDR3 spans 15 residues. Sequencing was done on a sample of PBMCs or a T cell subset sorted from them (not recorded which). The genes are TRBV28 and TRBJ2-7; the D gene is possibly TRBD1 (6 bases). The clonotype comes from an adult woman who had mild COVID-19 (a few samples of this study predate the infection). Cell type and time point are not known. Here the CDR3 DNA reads TGTGCCAGCAGTTCACAGGGAATTTTTATCTACGAGCAGTACTTC. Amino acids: CASSSQGIFIYEQYF.